Here is one T cell receptor beta chain with its context. What it binds is unknown. The protocol was immunoSEQ multiplex PCR, while the TCRdb copy is restricted to in-frame clones and leaves out a portion. This sample has approximately 270,000 clones; approximately 86% occur once, and the top ten carry over 0.95%. The CDR3 totals 14 residues. Per the germline V gene, CDR1 is SGHDT and CDR2 is YYEEEE. The V end was cut by 4 bases, the J end by 3 bases, with 11 bases between. The sample is drawn from a study of cytomegalovirus exposure and HLA in healthy donors. Study findings and constraints: In vitro work confirmed that a few CMV-associated chains recognize CMV antigens.

This chain connects TRBV5-6 to TRBJ1-5; D remains unclear. The sample consisted of PBMCs. This clonotype originated in a woman between 18 and 29 years old in good health and CMV-seronegative. The CDR3 nucleotides are TGTGCCAGCAGCCTGGGAGGGAACAATCAGCCCCAGCATTTT. Its protein product is CASSLGGNNQPQHF.